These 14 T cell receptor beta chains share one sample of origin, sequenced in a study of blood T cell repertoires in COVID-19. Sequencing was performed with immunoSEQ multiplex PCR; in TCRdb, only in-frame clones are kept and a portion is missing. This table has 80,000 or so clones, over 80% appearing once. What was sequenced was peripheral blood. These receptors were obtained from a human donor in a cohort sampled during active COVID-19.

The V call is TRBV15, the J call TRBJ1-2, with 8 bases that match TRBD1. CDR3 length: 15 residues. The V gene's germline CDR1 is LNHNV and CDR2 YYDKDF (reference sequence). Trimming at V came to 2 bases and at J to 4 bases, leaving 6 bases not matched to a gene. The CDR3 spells CATSRLGQGPYGYTF. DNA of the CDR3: TGTGCCACCAGCAGACTCGGACAGGGCCCCTATGGCTACACCTTC.

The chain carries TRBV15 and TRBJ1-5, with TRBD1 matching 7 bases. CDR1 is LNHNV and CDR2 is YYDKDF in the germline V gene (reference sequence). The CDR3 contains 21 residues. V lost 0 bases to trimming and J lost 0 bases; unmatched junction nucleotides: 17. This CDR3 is CATSRDRADRIRGDSNQPQHF. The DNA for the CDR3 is TGTGCCACCAGCAGAGATCGGGCGGACAGGATTAGGGGAGATAGCAATCAGCCCCAGCATTTT.

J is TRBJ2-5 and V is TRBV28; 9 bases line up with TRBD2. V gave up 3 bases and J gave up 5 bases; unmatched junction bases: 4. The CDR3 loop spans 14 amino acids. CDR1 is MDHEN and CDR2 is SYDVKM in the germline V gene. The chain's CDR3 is CASSFAGGRETQYF. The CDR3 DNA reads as TGTGCCAGCAGTTTTGCGGGGGGGCGGGAGACCCAGTACTTC.

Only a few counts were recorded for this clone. CDR3 DNA sequence: TGTGCCAGCTCACCAGGGACAGGGGGCGCGTCTGAAAAACTGTTTTTT. It codes for CASSPGTGGASEKLFF. The chain recombines TRBV18 with TRBJ1-4, with 12 bases matching TRBD1. The length of the CDR3 is 16 residues. Trimming took 2 bases from V and 7 from J; bases not matched to a gene: 5. Germline lookup yields CDR1 KGHSH and CDR2 LQKENI.

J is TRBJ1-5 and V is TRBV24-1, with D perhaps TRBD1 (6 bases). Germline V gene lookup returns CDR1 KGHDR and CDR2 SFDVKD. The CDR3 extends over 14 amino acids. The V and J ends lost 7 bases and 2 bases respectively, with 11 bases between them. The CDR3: CATRGGAGNQPQHF. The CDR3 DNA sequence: TGTGCCACCAGGGGGGGGGCAGGCAATCAGCCCCAGCATTTT.

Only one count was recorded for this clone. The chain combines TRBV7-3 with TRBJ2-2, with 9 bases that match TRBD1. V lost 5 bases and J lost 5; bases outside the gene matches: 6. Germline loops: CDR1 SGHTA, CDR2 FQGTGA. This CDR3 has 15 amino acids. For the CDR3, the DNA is TGTGCCAGCAGCCTCACAGGGGGCCGTACCGGGGAGCTGTTTTTT. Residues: CASSLTGGRTGELFF.

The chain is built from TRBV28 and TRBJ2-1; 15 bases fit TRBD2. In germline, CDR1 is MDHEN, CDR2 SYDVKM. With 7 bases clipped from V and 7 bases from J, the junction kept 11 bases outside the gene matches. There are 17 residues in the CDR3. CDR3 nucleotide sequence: TGTGCCAGCACCCCGGGACTAGCGGGAGGCGGTTATAATGAGCAGTTCTTC. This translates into CASTPGLAGGGYNEQFF.

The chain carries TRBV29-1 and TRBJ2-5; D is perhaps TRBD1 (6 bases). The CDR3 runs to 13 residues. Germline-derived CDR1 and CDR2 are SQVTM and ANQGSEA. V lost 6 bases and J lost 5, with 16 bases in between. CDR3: CSVAPGVGETQYF. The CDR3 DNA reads TGCAGCGTCGCGCCAGGGGTAGGGGAGACCCAGTACTTC. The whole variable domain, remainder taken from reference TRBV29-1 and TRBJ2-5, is SAVISQKPSRDICQRGTSLTIQCQVDSQVTMMFWYRQQPGQSLTLIATANQGSEATYESGFVIDKFPISRPNLTFSTLTVSNMSPEDSSIYLCSVAPGVGETQYFGPGTRLLVL.

In nucleotides, the CDR3 is TGTGCCAGCACGACTAGCGGGAGCACAGATACGCAGTATTTT. It encodes CASTTSGSTDTQYF. This sequence joins TRBV9 and TRBJ2-3, with 10 bases identical to TRBD2. CDR1 SGDLS and CDR2 YYNGEE come from the germline V gene. J was trimmed by 0 bases and V by 6 bases; bases with no gene match: 1. This CDR3 spans 14 amino acids.

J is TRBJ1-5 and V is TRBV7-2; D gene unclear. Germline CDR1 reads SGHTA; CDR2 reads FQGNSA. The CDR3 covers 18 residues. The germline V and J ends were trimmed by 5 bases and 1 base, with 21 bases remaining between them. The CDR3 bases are TGTGCCAGCAGCCCCGAGATCCGGAGGGTGGGGAGCAATCAGCCCCAGCATTTT. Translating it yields CASSPEIRRVGSNQPQHF.

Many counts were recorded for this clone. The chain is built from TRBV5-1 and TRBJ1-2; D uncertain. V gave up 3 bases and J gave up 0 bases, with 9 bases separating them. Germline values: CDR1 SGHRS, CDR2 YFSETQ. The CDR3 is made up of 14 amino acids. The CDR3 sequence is CASSSGGSNYGYTF. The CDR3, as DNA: TGCGCCAGCAGCTCGGGAGGATCTAACTATGGCTACACCTTC.

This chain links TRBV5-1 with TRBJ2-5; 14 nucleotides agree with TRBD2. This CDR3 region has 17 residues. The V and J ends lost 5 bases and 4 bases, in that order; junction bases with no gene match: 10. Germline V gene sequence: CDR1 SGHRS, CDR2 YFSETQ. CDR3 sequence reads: CASSPGTSGGGRETQYF. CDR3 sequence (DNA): TGCGCCAGCAGTCCCGGGACTAGCGGGGGAGGGAGAGAGACCCAGTACTTC.

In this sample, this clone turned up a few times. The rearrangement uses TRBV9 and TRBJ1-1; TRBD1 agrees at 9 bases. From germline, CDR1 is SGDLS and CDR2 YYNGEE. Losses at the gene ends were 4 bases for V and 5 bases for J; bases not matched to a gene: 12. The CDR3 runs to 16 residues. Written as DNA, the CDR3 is TGTGCCAGCAGCCCCCCGAATGGACAGGGGTATACTGAAGCTTTCTTT. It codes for CASSPPNGQGYTEAFF.

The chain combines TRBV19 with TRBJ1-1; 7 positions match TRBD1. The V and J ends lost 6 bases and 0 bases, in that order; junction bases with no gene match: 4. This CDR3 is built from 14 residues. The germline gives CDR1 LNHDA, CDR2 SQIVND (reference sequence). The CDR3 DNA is TGTGCCAGTAGCGCGACAGGGCTGAACACTGAAGCTTTCTTT. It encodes CASSATGLNTEAFF.